This TCR beta chain comes out of a study of brain T cells in children with intractable seizures. This clone was seen just once. Produced via immunoSEQ multiplex PCR; TCRdb's table is partial and in-frame only. Here the sample spans about 340,000 clones, over 90% being singletons. Germline loops: CDR1 MNHEY, CDR2 SVGAGI. V shed 7 bases, J shed 13 bases, and the junction held 7 bases outside the gene matches. The CDR3 runs to 11 residues. Noted time point: blood from clinic visit 5 months post-surgery; TSC patient then seizure free. Before surgery, patients took at least one anti-epileptic drug. The chain has TRBV6-5 and TRBJ1-2; 9 bases are a match to TRBD1. The sequence was obtained from a boy younger than two with tuberous sclerosis and intractable seizures. The sequenced sample was peripheral blood, obtained around 5 months after surgery. The chain's CDR3 is CASTRQGVFTF. CDR3 coding DNA: TGTGCCAGCACCAGACAGGGGGTTTTCACCTTC.